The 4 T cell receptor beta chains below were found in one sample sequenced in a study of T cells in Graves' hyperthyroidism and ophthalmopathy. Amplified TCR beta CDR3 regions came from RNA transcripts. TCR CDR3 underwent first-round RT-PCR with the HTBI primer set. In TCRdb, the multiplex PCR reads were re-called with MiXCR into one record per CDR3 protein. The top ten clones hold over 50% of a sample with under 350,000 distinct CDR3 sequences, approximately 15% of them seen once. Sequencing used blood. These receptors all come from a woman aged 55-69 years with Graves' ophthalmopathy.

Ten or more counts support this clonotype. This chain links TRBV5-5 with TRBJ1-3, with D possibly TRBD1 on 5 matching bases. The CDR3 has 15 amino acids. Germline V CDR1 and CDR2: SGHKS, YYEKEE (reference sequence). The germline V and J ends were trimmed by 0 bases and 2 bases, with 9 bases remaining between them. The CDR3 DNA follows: TGTGCCAGCAGCTTGGGCGACAGCACTGGAAACACCATATATTTT. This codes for CASSLGDSTGNTIYF.

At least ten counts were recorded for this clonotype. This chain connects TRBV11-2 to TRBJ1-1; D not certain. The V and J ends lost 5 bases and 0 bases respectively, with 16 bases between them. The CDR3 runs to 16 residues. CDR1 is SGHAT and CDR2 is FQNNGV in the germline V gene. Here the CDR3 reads CASSHYQGLMNTEAFF. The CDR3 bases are TGTGCCAGCAGCCATTATCAAGGACTGATGAACACTGAAGCTTTCTTT. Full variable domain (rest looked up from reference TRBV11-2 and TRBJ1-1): EAGVAQSPRYKIIEKRQSVAFWCNPISGHATLYWYQQILGQGPKLLIQFQNNGVVDDSQLPKDRFSAERLKGVDSTLKIQPAKLEDSAVYLCASSHYQGLMNTEAFFGQGTRLTVV.

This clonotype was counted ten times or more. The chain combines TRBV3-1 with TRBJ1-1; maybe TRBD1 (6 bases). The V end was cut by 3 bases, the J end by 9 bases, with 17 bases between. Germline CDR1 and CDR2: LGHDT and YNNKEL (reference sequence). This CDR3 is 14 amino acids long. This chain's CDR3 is CASSHLGQNLKAFF. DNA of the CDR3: TGTGCCAGCAGCCACCTCGGACAGAACTTGAAAGCTTTCTTT. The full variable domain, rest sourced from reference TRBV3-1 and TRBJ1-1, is DTAVSQTPKYLVTQMGNDKSIKCEQNLGHDTMYWYKQDSKKFLKIMFSYNNKELIINETVPNRFSPKSPDKAHLNLHINSLELGDSAVYFCASSHLGQNLKAFFGQGTRLTVV.

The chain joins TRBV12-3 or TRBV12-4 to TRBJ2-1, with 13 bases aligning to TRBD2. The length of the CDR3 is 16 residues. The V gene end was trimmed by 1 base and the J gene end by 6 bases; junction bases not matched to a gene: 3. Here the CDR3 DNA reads TGTGCCAGCAGTTTAGAACTAGCGGGGGGGCCCAATGAGCAGTTCTTC. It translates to CASSLELAGGPNEQFF.